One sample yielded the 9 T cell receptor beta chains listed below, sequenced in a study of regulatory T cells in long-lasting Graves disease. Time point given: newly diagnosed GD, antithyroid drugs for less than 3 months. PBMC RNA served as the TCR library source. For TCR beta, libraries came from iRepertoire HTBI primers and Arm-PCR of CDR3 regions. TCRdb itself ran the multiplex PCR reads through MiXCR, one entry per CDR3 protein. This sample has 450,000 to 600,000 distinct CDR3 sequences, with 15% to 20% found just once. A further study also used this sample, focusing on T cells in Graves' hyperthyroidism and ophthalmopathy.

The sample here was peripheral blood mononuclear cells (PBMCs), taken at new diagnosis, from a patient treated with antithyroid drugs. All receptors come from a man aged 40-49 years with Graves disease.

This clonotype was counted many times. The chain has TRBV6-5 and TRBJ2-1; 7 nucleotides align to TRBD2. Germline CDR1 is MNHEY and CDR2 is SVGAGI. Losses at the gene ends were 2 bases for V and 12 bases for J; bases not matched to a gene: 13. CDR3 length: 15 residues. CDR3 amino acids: CASSYQLGDGLVQFF. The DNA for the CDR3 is TGTGCCAGCAGTTACCAACTTGGGGACGGACTAGTGCAGTTCTTC.

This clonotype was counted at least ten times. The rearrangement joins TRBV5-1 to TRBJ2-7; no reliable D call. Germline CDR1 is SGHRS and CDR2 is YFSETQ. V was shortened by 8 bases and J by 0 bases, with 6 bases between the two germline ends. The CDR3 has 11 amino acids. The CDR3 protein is CARTSSYEQYF. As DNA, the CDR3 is TGCGCCAGAACAAGCTCCTACGAGCAGTACTTC.

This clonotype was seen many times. In DNA, the CDR3 is TGTGCCAGCAGCACGAGCGTGACCTCCTACGAGCAGTACTTC. As protein: CASSTSVTSYEQYF. This rearrangement joins TRBV9 to TRBJ2-7, with D uncertain. The germline V and J ends were trimmed by 4 bases and 0 bases, with 11 bases remaining between them. The CDR3 runs to 14 residues. Per germline, CDR1 SGDLS and CDR2 YYNGEE.

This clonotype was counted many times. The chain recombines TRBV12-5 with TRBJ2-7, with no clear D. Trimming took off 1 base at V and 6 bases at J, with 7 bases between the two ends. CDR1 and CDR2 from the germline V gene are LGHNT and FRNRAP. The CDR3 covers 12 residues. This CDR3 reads CASGLEGPEQYF. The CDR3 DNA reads TGTGCTAGTGGTTTGGAGGGTCCCGAGCAGTACTTC.

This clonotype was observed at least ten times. CDR3 loop: CASTGGVYNEQFF. In DNA, the CDR3 is TGTGCCAGCACCGGAGGGGTGTACAATGAGCAGTTCTTC. V and J are TRBV2 and TRBJ2-1; D is possibly TRBD2 (6 bases). The V gene lost 7 bases and the J gene lost 4 bases, with 11 bases spanning the gap. Germline V gene lookup returns CDR1 SNHLY and CDR2 FYNNEI. The CDR3 runs to 13 residues.

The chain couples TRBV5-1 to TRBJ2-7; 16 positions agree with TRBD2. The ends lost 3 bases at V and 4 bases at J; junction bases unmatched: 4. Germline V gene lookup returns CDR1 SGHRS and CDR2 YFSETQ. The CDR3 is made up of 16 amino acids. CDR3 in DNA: TGCGCCAGCAGCTCCGGGACTAGCGGGAGGGTGTACGAGCAGTACTTC. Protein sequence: CASSSGTSGRVYEQYF.

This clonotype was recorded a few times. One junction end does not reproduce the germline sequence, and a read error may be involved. The CDR3 DNA is TGTGCTAGCAGCCCCGCCCCGGGACCCACCGGGGAGCTGTTTTTT. It yields the protein CASSPAPGPTGELFF. The V call is TRBV7-7, the J call TRBJ2-2; D is possibly TRBD1 or TRBD2 (5 bases each). The CDR3 totals 15 residues. Germline V gene lookup returns CDR1 SSHAT and CDR2 FNYEAQ (reference sequence).

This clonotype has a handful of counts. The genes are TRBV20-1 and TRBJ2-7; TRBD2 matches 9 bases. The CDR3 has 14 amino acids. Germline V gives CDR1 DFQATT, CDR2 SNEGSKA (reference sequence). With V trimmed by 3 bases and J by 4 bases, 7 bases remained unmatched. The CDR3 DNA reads TGCAGTGCTAGCAGGATAGCGGGAGTTTACGAGCAGTACTTC. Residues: CSASRIAGVYEQYF.

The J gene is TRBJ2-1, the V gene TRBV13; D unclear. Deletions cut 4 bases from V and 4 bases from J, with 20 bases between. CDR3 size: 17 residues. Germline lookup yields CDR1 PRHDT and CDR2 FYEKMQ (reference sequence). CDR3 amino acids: CASSSPQSGSLYNEQFF. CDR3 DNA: TGTGCCAGCAGCTCCCCACAATCCGGGTCCCTATACAATGAGCAGTTCTTC.